Each of the 21 T cell receptor beta chains below was sequenced from the same sample in a study. TCRdb used MiXCR to reprocess the 5' RACE reads, holding one entry per CDR3 protein. The sample holds approximately 23,000 distinct CDR3 sequences, less than 40% seen once. Source material: tumor-infiltrating naive CD4+ T cells sorted from the breast tumor. The subset was: naive CD4+ T cells, CD4+CD45RA+CD25-. The receptors derive from a female donor with breast cancer.

This clonotype was seen a handful of times. This chain joins TRBV11-2 and TRBJ2-1; D uncertain. Trimming took off 5 bases at V and 8 bases at J, with 16 bases between the two ends. CDR1 is SGHAT, CDR2 FQNNGV, per germline. The CDR3 covers 14 residues. This CDR3 is CASSRRWPGDEQFF. The CDR3 DNA follows: TGTGCCAGCAGCCGTCGGTGGCCTGGCGATGAGCAGTTCTTC.

Comment on this clonotype: In this CDR3 the conserved last residue, phenylalanine or tryptophan, is missing, so a read error is likely. The rearrangement links TRBV6-5 to TRBJ1-6, with no clear D. CDR3 length: 17 residues. Trimming removed 5 bases from V and 4 bases from J, with 18 bases in between. The germline V gene has CDR1 MNHEY and CDR2 SVGAGI. The CDR3 coding sequence is TGTGCCAGCAGTCCACAAGGCTGGGCAGGATATAATTCACCCCTCCACTCT. Its protein is CASSPQGWAGYNSPLHS.

This clonotype was detected a few times. The CDR3 protein is CSVEGATEAFF. The CDR3 DNA follows: TGCAGCGTTGAGGGGGCCACTGAAGCTTTCTTT. The gene calls are TRBV29-1 and TRBJ1-1; possible D gene TRBD1, 6 bases. The CDR3 has 11 residues. Between the trimmed V and J ends, which lost 3 bases and 4 bases, there was a span of 6 bases. Germline assignment: CDR1 SQVTM and CDR2 ANQGSEA.

The chain carries TRBV20-1 and TRBJ1-1; D call uncertain. Germline V lookup: CDR1 DFQATT, CDR2 SNEGSKA (reference sequence). The CDR3 sequence is 13 residues long. V was trimmed by 0 bases and J by 2 bases, leaving 7 bases between them. Written as DNA, the CDR3 is TGCAGTGCTAGAGATAGCCGAAACACTGAAGCTTTCTTT. Translation: CSARDSRNTEAFF.

There are a few counts of this clonotype. This chain links TRBV20-1 with TRBJ1-1; tentative D call: TRBD1 (6 bases). V was pared by 5 bases and J by 1 base, with 11 bases between. Germline V gives CDR1 DFQATT, CDR2 SNEGSKA (reference sequence). This CDR3 comprises 13 residues. CDR3 coding DNA: TGCAGTGCTGATAGGGGGGGGAACACTGAAGCTTTCTTT. Translating gives CSADRGGNTEAFF.

This clonotype was counted at least ten times. The gene calls are TRBV20-1 and TRBJ1-6; 10 nucleotides match TRBD1. Per the germline V gene, CDR1 is DFQATT and CDR2 is SNEGSKA (reference sequence). The ends lost 5 bases at V and 9 bases at J; junction bases unmatched: 10. This CDR3 spans 15 amino acids. The CDR3 DNA is TGCAGTGCTCGTTCCGGGACAGGGGATGGTTCACCCCTCCACTTT. Amino acid sequence: CSARSGTGDGSPLHF.

On this clonotype: A much larger clone differs by one base, so this may be a read error. The V call is TRBV9, the J call TRBJ2-1, with TRBD2 matching over 9 bases. Germline trimming cut 3 bases from V and 5 bases from J; bases unmatched to any gene: 15. Germline V lookup: CDR1 SGDLS, CDR2 YYNGEE. The CDR3 totals 18 residues. CDR3 in DNA: TGTGCCAGCAGCGGAGGCGGGGGGGGGCGCGGCGGGCACAATGAGCAGTTCTTC. Encoded protein: CASSGGGGGRGGHNEQFF.

Comment on this clonotype: Compared with germline, one end of the junction differs, possibly owing to a read error. This chain links TRBV11-2 with TRBJ2-3; D may be TRBD1 (5 bases). The CDR3 sequence is 13 residues long. Per germline, CDR1 SGHAT and CDR2 FQNNGV. CDR3 region: CASSSQRTGTQYF. The CDR3 DNA sequence: TGTGCCAGCAGCTCCCAGCGCACAGGTACGCAGTATTTT.

Note on this clonotype: The junction shows a germline mismatch at one end, possibly a read error. The gene calls are TRBV6-5 and TRBJ2-2, with TRBD1 as a possible D gene (6 bases). The germline V gene encodes CDR1 MNHEY and CDR2 SVGAGI. This CDR3 is built from 15 residues. The CDR3 sequence: CASSNSQGPTGELFF. CDR3 in DNA: TGTGCCAGCAGTAACTCCCAGGGGCCCACCGGGGAGCTGTTTTTT.

By share of the sample, this clonotype is medium-sized (0.01 to 0.1%). J is TRBJ2-4 and V is TRBV5-1; 8 bases are shared with TRBD1. Trimming took 4 bases from V and 0 from J; bases not matched to a gene: 18. The CDR3 is 20 amino acids. Germline assignment: CDR1 SGHRS and CDR2 YFSETQ. CDR3 sequence (DNA): TGCGCCAGCAGCCCCACCAACCTTCGGACAGGGTTTCTAGCCAAAAACATTCAGTACTTC. This gives the protein CASSPTNLRTGFLAKNIQYF.

This clonotype was found a few times. This sequence joins TRBV7-6 and TRBJ2-3; D gene unclear. CDR1 SGHVS and CDR2 FNYEAQ come from the germline V gene. Trimming pared 5 bases from V and 2 bases from J, leaving 23 bases between. This CDR3 contains 18 residues. The CDR3 DNA is TGTGCCAGCAGCGTTAATTCTATCCCACCTAGGTTCACAGATACGCAGTATTTT. Amino acid sequence: CASSVNSIPPRFTDTQYF.

Comments on this clonotype: In this CDR3 the conserved last residue, phenylalanine or tryptophan, is missing, so a read error is likely. This chain uses TRBV5-1 with TRBJ1-2; D possibly corresponds to TRBD1 (5 bases). The CDR3 extends over 17 amino acids. Looked up from germline, CDR1 is SGHRS and CDR2 is YFSETQ. The V and J ends lost 2 bases and 9 bases respectively, with 26 bases between them. CDR3 amino acids: CASSFLPSGDSLGRYTY. The CDR3, as DNA: TGCGCCAGCAGCTTTTTGCCTTCTGGGGACTCTCTAGGACGCTACACCTAC.

The rearrangement uses TRBV4-1 and TRBJ2-1; D might be TRBD2 (5 bases). Trimming left V 4 bases short and J 4 bases short, with 14 bases between. Per the germline V gene, CDR1 is MGHRA and CDR2 is YSYEKL. The CDR3 runs 15 residues. The CDR3 nucleotides are TGCGCCAGCAGCCCCGCGCAACTAGGGTACAATGAGCAGTTCTTC. The encoded protein is CASSPAQLGYNEQFF.

The V and J genes are TRBV12-3 or TRBV12-4 and TRBJ1-1, with TRBD1 identical over 8 bases. The CDR3 spans 14 residues. Unmatched junction bases numbered 7, after V lost 6 bases and J lost 4 bases. CDR3 protein: CASRWTGTVTEAFF. The CDR3 region has the DNA TGTGCCAGCAGATGGACAGGGACGGTCACTGAAGCTTTCTTT.

This clonotype was counted at least ten times. The rearrangement joins TRBV6-5 to TRBJ2-1; possibly TRBD2 for D (6 bases). The CDR3 totals 14 residues. Deletions cut 3 bases from V and 2 bases from J, with 8 bases between. Germline loops: CDR1 MNHEY, CDR2 SVGAGI. Here the CDR3 reads CASSYSGTYNEQFF. In nucleotides, the CDR3 is TGTGCCAGCAGTTATAGCGGAACCTACAATGAGCAGTTCTTC.

The V gene is TRBV12-3 or TRBV12-4, the J gene TRBJ2-1; D is ambiguous. V was clipped by 6 bases and J by 6 bases, with 18 bases between them. This CDR3 has 15 amino acids. The chain's CDR3 is CASRSNTVTCNEQFF. The CDR3, as DNA: TGTGCCAGCAGATCGAACACGGTTACCTGCAATGAGCAGTTCTTC.

On this clonotype itself: A much larger clone is a single base away; this may be a read error. The rearrangement uses TRBV20-1 and TRBJ2-5; D remains ambiguous. The CDR3 is 14 residues long. Germline CDR1 is DFQATT and CDR2 is SNEGSKA (reference sequence). Here the CDR3 reads CSAGPVRPQGTQYF. The CDR3, as DNA: TGCAGTGCTGGCCCAGTACGGCCACAAGGGACCCAGTACTTC.

V usage is TRBV9 and J usage is TRBJ2-7; D may correspond to TRBD1 or TRBD2 (5 bases each). Germline V gene lookup returns CDR1 SGDLS and CDR2 YYNGEE. This CDR3 has 15 amino acids. V dropped 0 bases and J dropped 4 bases, with 14 bases sitting between them. CDR3 nucleotides: TGTGCCAGCAGCGTAGAACGAGGGGACGGATACGAGCAGTACTTC. Residues: CASSVERGDGYEQYF.

Turning to this clonotype: This sequence may be a read error, since a much larger clone differs from it by one base. The rearrangement links TRBV6-5 to TRBJ2-7; 9 nucleotides match TRBD1. CDR1 and CDR2 (germline): MNHEY, SVGAGI. This CDR3 is built from 16 residues. After removal of 6 bases from V and 6 bases from J, the junction contained 15 bases not matched to a gene. The CDR3 loop reads CASSPLPGQGKGEQYF. The CDR3 region has the DNA TGTGCCAGCAGCCCATTACCGGGACAGGGAAAAGGCGAGCAGTACTTC.

There are many counts of this clonotype. The V gene is TRBV11-2, the J gene TRBJ1-1; 9 bases agree with TRBD1. V was pared by 5 bases and J by 11 bases, with 9 bases of the junction left unmatched. There are 13 residues in the CDR3. Germline V gene sequence: CDR1 SGHAT, CDR2 FQNNGV. CDR3 nucleotide sequence: TGTGCCAGCAGCCCAAACTCGGACAGGGGCGCTTTCTTT. Translation: CASSPNSDRGAFF.

This clonotype is medium-sized by share. CDR3 protein: CASSPWGPSADTQYF. The CDR3 DNA is TGTGCCAGCTCACCTTGGGGTCCTTCGGCGGATACGCAGTATTTT. This sequence joins TRBV18 and TRBJ2-3; D uncertain. This CDR3 contains 15 residues. Trimming removed 3 bases at V and 6 bases at J, with 16 bases between. Germline CDR1 is KGHSH and CDR2 is LQKENI.